One sample yielded the 23 T cell receptor beta chains listed below, sequenced in a study of CD8 T cells in ankylosing spondylitis. TCRdb fed the 5' RACE reads into MiXCR, producing one record per CDR3 protein. The table has 85,000 to 90,000 distinct CDR3 sequences, 27% seen once. Specimen: blood, either unsorted or a sorted T cell fraction (not recorded which). The origin of the receptors is a male donor with ankylosing spondylitis or in good health (not recorded which).

The rearrangement uses TRBV29-1 and TRBJ2-3; TRBD2 aligns across 7 bases. Trimming took 4 bases from V and 2 from J; bases not matched to a gene: 9. The CDR3 totals 15 residues. The V gene's germline CDR1 is SQVTM and CDR2 ANQGSEA. The chain's CDR3 is CSVVGGTQNTDTQYF. In DNA, the CDR3 is TGCAGCGTTGTGGGGGGGACCCAAAACACAGATACGCAGTATTTT.

The rearrangement uses TRBV3-1 and TRBJ1-2; D is undetermined. The length of the CDR3 is 12 residues. V was shortened by 1 base and J by 4 bases, with 4 bases between the two germline ends. Germline V lookup: CDR1 LGHDT, CDR2 YNNKEL (reference sequence). The DNA of the CDR3 is TGTGCCAGCAGCCAAGCAGCCTATGGCTACACCTTC. It yields the protein CASSQAAYGYTF.

The J gene is TRBJ2-7, the V gene TRBV15; D not certain. V lost 0 bases to trimming and J lost 2 bases, with 2 bases between them. Germline V gene lookup returns CDR1 LNHNV and CDR2 YYDKDF (reference sequence). The CDR3 runs 12 residues. This CDR3 reads CATSRDTYEQYF. CDR3 in DNA: TGTGCCACCAGCAGAGATACCTACGAGCAGTACTTC.

The sample holds one count of this clonotype. The chain is built from TRBV20-1 and TRBJ1-4; D is perhaps TRBD1 (5 bases). With 6 bases removed from V and 5 bases from J, the gap between germline ends came to 16 bases. Looked up from germline, CDR1 is DFQATT and CDR2 is SNEGSKA (reference sequence). The CDR3 is made up of 14 amino acids. CDR3 nucleotide sequence: TGCAGTGCCCACTTCGACAGTGGCAATGAAAAACTGTTTTTT. Translating gives CSAHFDSGNEKLFF.

The table lists this clonotype with a few counts. The V and J genes are TRBV6-1 and TRBJ2-7; 13 bases line up with TRBD2. CDR1 is MNHNS, CDR2 SASEGT, per germline. The CDR3 length is 15 residues. V gave up 7 bases and J gave up 1 base; unmatched junction bases: 4. The DNA of the CDR3 is TGTGCCAGCACACTAGCGGGGGGGTTGTCCTACGAGCAGTACGTC. Translating it yields CASTLAGGLSYEQYV.

There are many counts of this clonotype. The chain couples TRBV7-2 to TRBJ1-2, with unresolved D. The CDR3 is 12 residues long. Germline-derived CDR1 and CDR2 are SGHTA and FQGNSA. Trimming cost V 0 bases and J 5 bases, with 4 bases left between them. In DNA form, the CDR3 reads TGTGCCAGCAGCTTAGCAGGGTATGGCTACACCTTC. Its translation is CASSLAGYGYTF.

This clonotype has a count of ten or more. The chain links TRBV5-1 to TRBJ2-3; the match to TRBD1 covers 9 bases. The germline V gene encodes CDR1 SGHRS and CDR2 YFSETQ. The CDR3 sequence is 15 residues long. The junction had 4 bases not matched to a gene; V was cut back by 5 bases and J by 0 bases. CDR3 sequence reads: CASSSGQGSTDTQYF. As DNA, the CDR3 is TGCGCCAGCAGTTCTGGACAGGGGAGCACAGATACGCAGTATTTT.

The chain employs TRBV7-6 and TRBJ2-5; D call uncertain. This CDR3 is built from 11 residues. Trimming took off 1 base at V and 7 bases at J, with 4 bases between the two ends. CDR1 and CDR2 from the germline V gene are SGHVS and FNYEAQ. The CDR3 DNA follows: TGTGCCAGCAGCTTAGGGGTGACCCAGTACTTC. It specifies CASSLGVTQYF.

The chain uses TRBV11-3 and TRBJ2-2; D uncertain. Trimming shortened V by 5 bases and J by 3 bases, and 10 bases separated the two germline ends. The CDR3 is 14 residues long. Germline CDR1 is SGHNT and CDR2 is YENEEA. CDR3 coding DNA: TGTGCCAGCAGCCTCTACACGGACACCGGGGAGCTGTTTTTT. This encodes CASSLYTDTGELFF.

The rearrangement joins TRBV20-1 to TRBJ2-3, with no clear D. The germline V gene has CDR1 DFQATT and CDR2 SNEGSKA (reference sequence). The CDR3 spans 11 residues. The CDR3 region is CSTQGTDTQYF. The DNA for the CDR3 is TGCAGCACTCAGGGCACAGATACGCAGTATTTT.

J is TRBJ2-3 and V is TRBV2; a possible D gene is TRBD2 (6 bases). Trimming cost V 6 bases and J 4 bases, with 11 bases left between them. Germline CDR1 is SNHLY and CDR2 is FYNNEI. The CDR3 runs 13 residues. CDR3 loop: CASRASEADTQYF. CDR3 coding DNA: TGTGCCAGCAGAGCTAGCGAGGCAGATACGCAGTATTTT.

This clonotype came up a few times. The chain joins TRBV9 to TRBJ1-5, with D maybe TRBD1 (5 bases). Trimming took 3 bases from V and 8 from J, leaving 24 bases between them. Germline V gene data show CDR1 as SGDLS and CDR2 as YYNGEE. This CDR3 has 17 residues. CDR3 loop: CASSDTTGGGGREPQHF. In nucleotides, the CDR3 is TGTGCCAGCAGCGATACAACCGGGGGAGGCGGGAGAGAGCCCCAGCATTTT.

This chain links TRBV5-1 with TRBJ2-3; D gene ambiguous. This CDR3 has 14 residues. Trimming pared 0 bases from V and 3 bases from J, leaving 8 bases between. Germline CDR1 SGHRS, CDR2 YFSETQ. Written as DNA, the CDR3 is TGCGCCAGCAGCTTGGTCATGGCAACAGATACGCAGTATTTT. Residues: CASSLVMATDTQYF.

This clonotype was detected a few times. The chain joins TRBV18 to TRBJ2-5, with D unresolved. The CDR3 length is 13 residues. Germline V gives CDR1 KGHSH, CDR2 LQKENI. V lost 2 bases and J 3 bases, leaving 7 bases between the germline ends. The DNA of the CDR3 is TGTGCCAGCTCACCAATCCGGGAAGAGACCCAGTACTTC. This translates into CASSPIREETQYF.

The rearrangement joins TRBV20-1 to TRBJ2-2; D gene unclear. CDR1 is DFQATT, CDR2 SNEGSKA, per germline (reference sequence). The CDR3 covers 13 residues. The V gene lost 3 bases and the J gene lost 2 bases, with 7 bases spanning the gap. CDR3 protein: CSASPGNTGELFF. The CDR3 region has the DNA TGCAGTGCTAGCCCCGGAAACACCGGGGAGCTGTTTTTT.

This clonotype was counted a few times. This chain joins TRBV4-2 and TRBJ2-7; D tentatively reads TRBD1 or TRBD2 (5 bases each). V lost 4 bases and J lost 3, with 13 bases in between. Per the germline V gene, CDR1 is LGHNA and CDR2 is YNFKEQ. CDR3 length equals 14 residues. CDR3 sequence (DNA): TGTGCCAGCAGCCTACGACGAGGGGACTACGAGCAGTACTTC. As protein: CASSLRRGDYEQYF.

Comments on this clonotype: A junction end diverges from the germline sequence, so it may reflect a read error. This chain links TRBV20-1 with TRBJ2-3, with TRBD2 matching over 7 bases. CDR1 DFQATT and CDR2 SNEGSKA come from the germline V gene (reference sequence). The CDR3 has 16 residues. The chain's CDR3 is CSAPGGSGSLTDTQYF. Here the CDR3 DNA reads TGCAGTGCCCCCGGGGGTAGCGGGTCTCTCACAGATACGCAGTATTTC.

V usage is TRBV20-1 and J usage is TRBJ2-1; D is uncertain. Trimming removed 1 base at V and 0 bases at J, with 10 bases between. Germline V CDR1 and CDR2: DFQATT, SNEGSKA (reference sequence). CDR3 length: 15 amino acids. CDR3 amino acids: CSARVGGRSYNEQFF. CDR3 sequence (DNA): TGCAGTGCTAGAGTTGGCGGCCGCTCCTACAATGAGCAGTTCTTC.

V is TRBV28 and J is TRBJ2-1, with 9 nucleotides matching TRBD2. This CDR3 is 15 amino acids long. V dropped 5 bases and J dropped 5; count of bases not matched to a gene: 7. CDR1 is MDHEN, CDR2 SYDVKM, per germline. The CDR3: CASSLGLARDNEQFF. The CDR3 nucleotides are TGTGCCAGCAGTCTCGGACTAGCGAGAGACAATGAGCAGTTCTTC.

The rearrangement joins TRBV18 to TRBJ1-1; D is ambiguous. The V and J ends lost 5 bases and 3 bases respectively, with 10 bases between them. CDR1 is KGHSH and CDR2 is LQKENI in the germline V gene. The length of the CDR3 is 13 residues. The CDR3, as DNA: TGTGCCAGCTCAGCCGGCCGGGACACTGAAGCTTTCTTT. Protein: CASSAGRDTEAFF.

This chain connects TRBV18 to TRBJ2-7, with a possible D match to TRBD1 (5 bases). Germline values: CDR1 KGHSH, CDR2 LQKENI. The CDR3 has 13 amino acids. V shed 4 bases and J shed 2 bases, with 9 bases lying between them. The CDR3 sequence: CASSLQETYEQYF. CDR3 nucleotide sequence: TGTGCCAGCTCACTACAGGAGACCTACGAGCAGTACTTC.

The rearrangement joins TRBV7-3 to TRBJ2-2, with no clear D. Trimming stripped 2 bases from V and 7 bases from J, with 8 bases between. Germline assignment: CDR1 SGHTA and CDR2 FQGTGA. CDR3 size: 13 residues. The DNA for the CDR3 is TGTGCCAGCAGCTTAGCTTACCGCGGGGAGCTGTTTTTT. This gives the protein CASSLAYRGELFF.

A remark on this clonotype: The junction does not match germline at one end; this may be a read error. The V gene is TRBV7-7, the J gene TRBJ2-5; 7 bases are shared with TRBD2. The germline V gene encodes CDR1 SSHAT and CDR2 FNYEAQ (reference sequence). The CDR3 is 14 residues long. CDR3 sequence: CASSLGGRGETQYF. CDR3 sequence (DNA): TGTGCTAGCAGCTTGGGCGGGAGAGGAGAGACCCAGTACTTC. Full variable domain (missing parts from reference TRBV7-7 and TRBJ2-5): GAGVSQSPRYKVTKRGQDVTLRCDPISSHATLYWYQQALGQGPEFLTYFNYEAQPDKSGLPSDRFSAERPEGSISTLTIQRTEQRDSAMYRCASSLGGRGETQYFGPGTRLLVL.